One sample yielded the 15 T cell receptor beta chains listed below, sequenced in a study of cytomegalovirus exposure and HLA in healthy donors. The PCR made use of 60 Vbeta and 13 Jbeta primers. Repertoires were generated with immunoSEQ multiplex PCR, while TCRdb's copy carries only in-frame clones and drops some. The data show 72,000 or so clones, about 80% seen once. The specimen was PBMCs. The origin of the receptors is a man aged 18 to 35 in good health and CMV-seropositive.

The V gene is TRBV13, the J gene TRBJ2-3, with a possible D match to TRBD2 (6 bases). The CDR3 has 12 residues. V was trimmed by 5 bases and J by 8 bases, leaving 11 bases between them. CDR1 and CDR2 (germline): PRHDT, FYEKMQ (reference sequence). CDR3 sequence reads: CASSQGTGTQYF. The CDR3 DNA reads as TGTGCCAGCAGCCAAGGGACTGGTACGCAGTATTTT.

V is TRBV29-1 and J is TRBJ2-1; D may be TRBD2 (5 bases). V was pared by 0 bases and J by 10 bases, with 16 bases between. Germline V lookup: CDR1 SQVTM, CDR2 ANQGSEA. CDR3 size: 14 residues. In DNA form, the CDR3 reads TGCAGCGTTGAAGATATACACACACTAGGGGAGCAGTTCTTC. Encoded protein: CSVEDIHTLGEQFF.

V gene TRBV7-9 combines with J gene TRBJ1-2; the D gene is possibly TRBD1 (6 bases). CDR3 size: 14 residues. Germline V CDR1 and CDR2: SEHNR, FQNEAQ (reference sequence). Trimming stripped 6 bases from V and 2 bases from J, with 13 bases between. The CDR3 DNA is TGTGCCAGCAGAACGATTACAGGGAACTATGGCTACACCTTC. Encoded protein: CASRTITGNYGYTF.

The chain links TRBV6-5 to TRBJ2-7; D is uncertain. With 7 bases removed from V and 2 bases from J, the gap between germline ends came to 12 bases. Looked up from germline, CDR1 is MNHEY and CDR2 is SVGAGI. CDR3 length: 13 amino acids. CDR3 region: CASTPGLAYEQYF. The DNA of the CDR3 is TGTGCCAGCACCCCTGGGCTTGCCTACGAGCAGTACTTC.

The gene calls are TRBV6-5 and TRBJ1-5; D uncertain. The CDR3 is made up of 14 amino acids. Germline V gene sequence: CDR1 MNHEY, CDR2 SVGAGI. Trimming left V 6 bases short and J 5 bases short, with 14 bases between. For the CDR3, the DNA is TGTGCCAGCAGCGCCCCGGGATATGATCAGCCCCAGCATTTT. Encoded protein: CASSAPGYDQPQHF.

This chain links TRBV9 with TRBJ1-4, with 9 bases lining up with TRBD1. CDR3 length: 14 amino acids. Germline V gene sequence: CDR1 SGDLS, CDR2 YYNGEE. The V and J ends lost 2 bases and 5 bases, in that order; junction bases with no gene match: 1. The CDR3 region is CASSVGTGNEKLFF. The CDR3 DNA follows: TGTGCCAGCAGCGTCGGGACAGGGAATGAAAAACTGTTTTTT.

The chain couples TRBV6-5 to TRBJ2-3; 7 nucleotides line up with TRBD2. There are 15 residues in the CDR3. Germline trimming cut 2 bases from V and 2 bases from J; bases unmatched to any gene: 4. Germline CDR1 is MNHEY and CDR2 is SVGAGI. CDR3 coding DNA: TGTGCCAGCAGTTACGGACTAGAAAACACAGATACGCAGTATTTT. Amino acid sequence: CASSYGLENTDTQYF.

This chain links TRBV30 with TRBJ1-2; 8 nucleotides line up with TRBD1. V trimming: 0 bases; J trimming: 7 bases; junction bases outside the gene matches: 4. This CDR3 region has 13 residues. The germline V gene has CDR1 GTSNPN and CDR2 SVGIG (reference sequence). CDR3 sequence (DNA): TGTGCCTGGAGTGTTACAGGGGGACCTGGCTACACCTTC. Encoded protein: CAWSVTGGPGYTF. Full variable domain (outside the CDR3, taken from reference TRBV30 and TRBJ1-2): SQTIHQWPATLVQPVGSPLSLECTVEGTSNPNLYWYRQAAGRGLQLLFYSVGIGQISSEVPQNLSASRPQDRQFILSSKKLLLSDSGFYLCAWSVTGGPGYTFGSGTRLTVV.

The chain has TRBV11-2 and TRBJ2-7; 10 nucleotides match TRBD1. The CDR3 length is 16 residues. Germline trimming cut 7 bases from V and 6 bases from J; bases unmatched to any gene: 15. Germline lookup yields CDR1 SGHAT and CDR2 FQNNGV. The CDR3 DNA reads TGTGCCAGCATCCCATGGGGGGACAGGGGAAGGGGCGAGCAGTACTTC. This codes for CASIPWGDRGRGEQYF.

The chain combines TRBV14 with TRBJ2-5, with 8 bases identical to TRBD2. The CDR3 has 16 residues. Germline CDR1 and CDR2: SGHDN and FVKESK. V was pared by 1 base and J by 1 base, with 5 bases of the junction left unmatched. In nucleotides, the CDR3 is TGTGCCAGCAGCCAAGGGGCTAGCGGGTCCCAAGAGACCCAGTACTTC. Its translation: CASSQGASGSQETQYF.

This clone was observed a single time. The chain couples TRBV30 to TRBJ1-1; D possibly corresponds to TRBD1 (5 bases). V lost 5 bases and J 0 bases, leaving 13 bases between the germline ends. CDR1 is GTSNPN, CDR2 SVGIG, per germline (reference sequence). The CDR3 sequence is 14 residues long. CDR3 DNA sequence: TGTGCCTGGGGTCGGGGACTCCTGAACACTGAAGCTTTCTTT. It codes for CAWGRGLLNTEAFF.

The table lists this clone with a few counts. The CDR3 sequence: CASSPPGVGGYTF. The CDR3 coding sequence is TGTGCCAGCAGTCCGCCCGGGGTAGGGGGCTACACCTTC. J is TRBJ1-2 and V is TRBV28, with D hard to call. This CDR3 contains 13 residues. Germline CDR1 MDHEN, CDR2 SYDVKM. Trimming removed 5 bases at V and 8 bases at J, with 15 bases between.

This chain links TRBV9 with TRBJ1-6; D is possibly TRBD1 (6 bases). The CDR3 runs to 15 residues. V lost 3 bases and J lost 6, with 13 bases in between. Germline V gene sequence: CDR1 SGDLS, CDR2 YYNGEE. The CDR3 here is CASSALGQPNSPLHF. The CDR3 nucleotides are TGTGCCAGCAGCGCCCTCGGACAGCCTAATTCACCCCTCCACTTT.

This chain links TRBV5-1 with TRBJ1-1; tentative D call: TRBD1 (5 bases). The CDR3 is 13 amino acids. Germline loops: CDR1 SGHRS, CDR2 YFSETQ. The ends were cut back, 4 bases at V and 4 bases at J, with 11 bases in the middle. CDR3 region: CASSAGQSTEAFF. As DNA, the CDR3 is TGCGCCAGCAGCGCCGGACAATCCACTGAAGCTTTCTTT.

The J gene is TRBJ2-5, the V gene TRBV7-6; D perhaps matches TRBD2 (5 bases). Per the germline V gene, CDR1 is SGHVS and CDR2 is FNYEAQ. The CDR3 length is 14 residues. The V end lost 5 bases, the J end lost 4 bases, and 14 bases lay between the germline ends. The CDR3 coding sequence is TGTGCCAGCAGCCGCGGGTGGGAAGGAGAGACCCAGTACTTC. It yields the protein CASSRGWEGETQYF. The whole variable domain, filled in from reference TRBV7-6 and TRBJ2-5, reads GAGVSQSPRYKVTKRGQDVALRCDPISGHVSLYWYRQALGQGPEFLTYFNYEAQQDKSGLPNDRFSAERPEGSISTLTIQRTEQRDSAMYRCASSRGWEGETQYFGPGTRLLVL.